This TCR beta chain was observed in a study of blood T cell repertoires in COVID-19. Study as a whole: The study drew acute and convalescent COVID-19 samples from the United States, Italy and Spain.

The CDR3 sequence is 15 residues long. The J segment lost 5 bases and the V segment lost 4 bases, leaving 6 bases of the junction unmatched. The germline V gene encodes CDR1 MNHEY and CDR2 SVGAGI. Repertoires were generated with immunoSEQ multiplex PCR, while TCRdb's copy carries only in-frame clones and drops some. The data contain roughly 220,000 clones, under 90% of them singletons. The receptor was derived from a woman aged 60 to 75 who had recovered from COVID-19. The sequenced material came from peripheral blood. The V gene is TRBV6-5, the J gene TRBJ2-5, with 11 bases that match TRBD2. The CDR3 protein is CASSLIAGGRETQYF. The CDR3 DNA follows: TGTGCCAGCAGTTTGATAGCGGGGGGGCGGGAGACCCAGTACTTC.